This T cell receptor beta chain appears in the sequencing data of a study of T cell repertoires in cytomegalovirus infection. TCRdb used MiXCR to reprocess the reads, holding one entry per CDR3 protein. The sample shows approximately 500,000 distinct CDR3 sequences, 16% of them seen only once. As regards this clonotype: The antigen is unknown.

CDR3 length: 13 amino acids. With 5 bases clipped from V and 7 bases from J, the junction kept 3 bases outside the gene matches. The germline V gene encodes CDR1 MNHEY and CDR2 SMNVEV (reference sequence). Study-level findings and limits: The cumulative frequency of public TCR beta families identified carriers of CMV plus the relevant HLA.

J is TRBJ1-2 and V is TRBV27; TRBD1 matches at 11 bases. The receptor's source is a human donor in good health (CMV status not recorded). Some clones in this sample may be carry-over from other donors' samples. Sequences were obtained from CD8+ T cells from PBMCs. CDR3 coding DNA: TGTGCCAGCAGTCGGACAGGGGGCCTTGGCTACACCTTC. As protein: CASSRTGGLGYTF.